The entry below gives a single T cell receptor beta chain sequence along with its context. Its target is unknown. With molecular barcodes, quantitative 5'-RACE was used to make the TCR beta libraries. In TCRdb, the 5' RACE reads were re-called with MiXCR into one record per CDR3 protein. The sample contains roughly 220,000 distinct CDR3 sequences, about a sixth of which appear only once. The sample comes from a study of CD8 T cells in ankylosing spondylitis. Whole-study findings and limits: Matched synovial fluid from ankylosing spondylitis patients was reported to be enriched for disease-linked clones. Within peripheral blood, clones linked to disease were CD8+ and relatively rare. Seemingly characteristic of ankylosing spondylitis blood was a TCR beta motif consisting of roughly 8 highly homologous variants. A number of the motif variants had already been described in reactive arthritis synovial fluid and blood.

Trimming stripped 7 bases from V and 7 bases from J, with 20 bases between. This CDR3 has 15 residues. Germline V lookup: CDR1 LGHNT, CDR2 FRNRAP. This chain links TRBV12-5 with TRBJ1-5; possibly TRBD1 for D (5 bases). The source is a male donor with ankylosing spondylitis. Sample: blood, either unsorted or a sorted T cell fraction (not recorded which). CDR3 coding DNA: TGTGCTAGTGCCCCCGGTGGGCCCGGGACCCAGCCCCAGCATTTT. It yields the protein CASAPGGPGTQPQHF.